These T cell receptor beta chains were read from a single sample in a study of cytomegalovirus exposure and HLA in healthy donors. Libraries were prepared by immunoSEQ multiplex PCR; TCRdb keeps only in-frame clonotypes and omits some of them. The sample yields roughly 150,000 clones, of which the top ten take up around 1.7%. Sequencing input: PBMCs. These receptors all stem from a woman between 50 and 59 years old in good health and CMV-seronegative. Each CDR3 is given without its conserved first and last residue.

cdr3_length | v_call | cdr3_aa
11 | TRBV29-1 | SVNSRGEGEQF
13 | TRBV19 | ASSFRQGRNQPQH
12 | TRBV25-1 | ASSEGELTGELF
12 | TRBV5-1 | ASSAPDGGEGYT
11 | TRBV5-1 | ASSSDSSGGYT
14 | TRBV4-1 | ASSQASTGTVYEQY
16 | TRBV5-4 | ASSLPAVGRQELYGYT
11 | TRBV6-5 | ASSYSRSYEQY
11 | TRBV28 | ASRSTGGQPQH
12 | TRBV6-5 | ASSYAVRSTEAF
14 | TRBV7-9 | ASSLNWNRLNTEAF
14 | TRBV4-1 | ASSQVNRASYNEQF
11 | TRBV28 | ATTGSRAYEQY
13 | TRBV30 | AWSVGQGANQPQH
11 | TRBV18 | ASSPRDRDGYT
12 | TRBV30 | AWRAGLARDEQF
13 | TRBV5-6 | ASSLVSRGRDTQY
13 | TRBV29-1 | SVDLGSLSNYGYT
13 | TRBV5-1 | ASSRSGGPYNEQF
13 | TRBV6-5 | ANKAGGGGNYGYT
11 | TRBV11-3 | ASSTGVGNEQF
11 | TRBV2 | ASSAAGYYGYT
13 | TRBV7-9 | ASSSYDRRLYEQY
11 | TRBV6-5 | ASRLRGNTEAF
14 | TRBV7-8 | ASSLERFDSNQPQH
11 | TRBV19 | ASCQGAYEKLF
11 | TRBV28 | ASSLTGPYEQY
15 | TRBV7-9 | ASSLGDRGRLGQPQH
13 | TRBV30 | AWRNYGRAPYEQY
14 | TRBV28 | ASSTPTGQGHQPQH
12 | TRBV15 | ATLRDRGYNEQF
13 | TRBV19 | ASTMTGGGGQPQH
14 | TRBV5-6 | ASSFYRDRAVRGYT
9 | TRBV28 | ASSLGEKLF
13 | TRBV6-6 | ASIRGTSGGNEQF
10 | TRBV30 | AWSTSGILLF
11 | TRBV5-1 | ASSFDREDKTF
12 | TRBV11-2 | ASSLGGVNEKLF
13 | TRBV4-3 | ASTGTSGSADTQY
12 | TRBV4-1 | ASSQPRLGDEQF
14 | TRBV5-3 | ARSSPRTGSNYGYT
12 | TRBV6-1 | ASTGLAGYNEQF
12 | TRBV15 | ATSPDDRNYGYT
9 | TRBV29-1 | SATSSYEQY
12 | TRBV5-1 | ASTWGGGTTEAF
17 | TRBV9 | ASSPQVGGREGARNEQF
13 | TRBV2 | ASSVLQGNTGELF
14 | TRBV27 | ASSYGTSGFTGELF
12 | TRBV19 | ASSTLAGGNEQY
10 | TRBV9 | ASQRDTGELF
11 | TRBV11-3 | ASSLIVGGEQY
12 | TRBV5-4 | ASSKGQDSYEQY
13 | TRBV5-1 | ASSLSQGTGSGYT